The T cell receptor beta chain under discussion was sequenced for a study of control samples from healthy donors and cancer patients. The CDR3 is 16 amino acids. Germline V gives CDR1 MNHEY, CDR2 SMNVEV (reference sequence). J was trimmed by 7 bases and V by 2 bases; bases with no gene match: 8. TCRdb's table, derived via immunoSEQ multiplex PCR, lists solely in-frame clones and lacks some. Of roughly 100,000 clones detected, about 88% appear once; the ten largest clones hold roughly 1.3%. The rearrangement joins TRBV27 to TRBJ2-1; 10 nucleotides line up with TRBD2. What was sequenced was blood. The receptor was derived from a woman between 50 and 59 years old in good health. This chain's CDR3 is CASSLRLAGDANEQFF. In DNA, the CDR3 is TGTGCCAGCAGTTTACGGCTAGCGGGAGATGCGAATGAGCAGTTCTTC.